Listed below are T cell receptor beta chains from one sample, sequenced in a study of blood T cell repertoires in COVID-19. Sequenced by immunoSEQ multiplex PCR; TCRdb stores in-frame clones only, minus some. The sample lists about 220,000 clones, 84% occurring once. What was sequenced was PBMCs or T cells enriched from blood (not recorded which). Receptor source: a woman in her 40s who had recovered from COVID-19. Both conserved end residues are part of each CDR3. The D gene is left open where the match is weak. The size field is filled for only some rows; it gives once, few, many or a size class.

size	J	D	V	DNA	CDR3
-	TRBJ1-4	-	TRBV11-2	TGTGCCAGCAGCTTATTTGTCAGTTCAACTAATGAAAAACTGTTTTTT	CASSLFVSSTNEKLFF
-	TRBJ1-1	-	TRBV21-1	TGTGCCAGCAGCAAAGGTTCGAGGACAGGGGGGTTCGTTAGAGCTTTCTTT	CASSKGSRTGGFVRAFF
-	TRBJ2-5	TRBD1	TRBV5-1	TGCGCCAGCAGCCTCGGGACAGACCGGGAGACCCAGTACTTC	CASSLGTDRETQYF
-	TRBJ2-2	-	TRBV27	TGTGCCAGCAGTTTAAGGCTAGATGGCTCCGGGGAGCTGTTTTTT	CASSLRLDGSGELFF
-	TRBJ2-5	TRBD1	TRBV5-4	TGTGCCAGCAGCTTTGATTCCGGGACAGAAGAGACCCAGTACTTC	CASSFDSGTEETQYF
-	TRBJ1-5	-	TRBV24-1	TGTGCCACCAGTCCAGGGCCTGGTTTAACCCAGCATTTT	CATSPGPGLTQHF
-	TRBJ1-5	-	TRBV19	TGTGCCAGTAGTATAGTCGGGGGATCGGGCAATCAGCCCCAGCATTTT	CASSIVGGSGNQPQHF
-	TRBJ1-5	-	TRBV27	TGTGCCAGCAGTGTCCGACTAAATCAGCCCCAGCATTTT	CASSVRLNQPQHF
-	TRBJ2-7	TRBD1	TRBV14	TGTGCCAGCAGCCAATCACAGGGGAGAACTTCCTACGAGCAGTACTTC	CASSQSQGRTSYEQYF
-	TRBJ1-2	-	TRBV6-5	TGTGCCAGCCGCTTGGTACAGGAAACAGACTACACCTTC	CASRLVQETDYTF
-	TRBJ1-1	-	TRBV6-1	TGTGCCAGCAGTGAGGACAGCTTGAACACTGAAGCTTTCTTT	CASSEDSLNTEAFF
once	TRBJ2-3	-	TRBV10-3	TGTGCCATCAGTGATGGGGCACCGCAGTATTTT	CAISDGAPQYF
-	TRBJ2-6	-	TRBV19	TGTGCCAGTAGTAGCCAGTTCGCCCCCTCTGGGGCCAACGTCCTGACTTTC	CASSSQFAPSGANVLTF
-	TRBJ2-7	TRBD2	TRBV10-2	TGCGCCAGCAGTGAGTCACGGACTAGCGGGAGATTGTACGAGCAGTACTTC	CASSESRTSGRLYEQYF
-	TRBJ1-3	-	TRBV5-1	TGCGCCAGCAGCTTGAACGGGGGTACTGGAAACACCATATATTTT	CASSLNGGTGNTIYF
once	TRBJ2-2	TRBD2	TRBV18	TGTGCCAGCTCACCACCGGCGGGAGTCGACACCGGGGAGCTGTTTTTT	CASSPPAGVDTGELFF
few	TRBJ1-1	-	TRBV18	TGTGCCAGCTCACCCGAGGGACATTCTGAAGCTTTCTTT	CASSPEGHSEAFF
-	TRBJ1-1	-	TRBV6-2/TRBV6-3	TGTGCCAGCAGTTTGGGCAGGGCTGAAGCTTTCTTT	CASSLGRAEAFF
-	TRBJ2-1	-	TRBV27	TGTGCCAGCAGTTTAGGTGGGGGGGAGCAGTTCTTC	CASSLGGGEQFF
-	TRBJ2-7	-	TRBV18	TGTGCCAGCTCACCGGGCAGAGTACGGGAGCAGTACTTC	CASSPGRVREQYF
-	TRBJ2-5	TRBD2	TRBV6-2/TRBV6-3	TGTGCCAGCAGTAACGGACTAGCGGGAGGCCAAGAGACCCAGTACTTC	CASSNGLAGGQETQYF
-	TRBJ1-1	-	TRBV19	TGTGCCAGCAAAAGAGGACAACGCACTGAAGCTTTCTTT	CASKRGQRTEAFF
-	TRBJ2-3	TRBD1	TRBV29-1	TGCAGCGGTCGGGACAGGGGAACAGATACGCAGTATTTT	CSGRDRGTDTQYF
-	TRBJ2-7	TRBD1	TRBV27	TGTGCCAGCAGTTCCATCGACAGGGCCCACGAGCAGTACTTC	CASSSIDRAHEQYF
-	TRBJ1-4	TRBD1	TRBV27	TGTGCCAGCAGTTCCCGGGACAGCGCTGCAACTAATGAAAAACTGTTTTTT	CASSSRDSAATNEKLFF
-	TRBJ2-7	-	TRBV19	TGTGCCAGTAGTACTCAGGGGAGCCACGAGCAGTACTTC	CASSTQGSHEQYF
-	TRBJ1-2	-	TRBV30	TGTGCCTGGACCTCCGGCGGGTCTGGCTACACCTTC	CAWTSGGSGYTF
-	TRBJ1-5	TRBD1	TRBV2	TGTGCCAGCGGGGGAAGAATGAAACAGGGGGCTAGCAATCAGCCCCAGCATTTT	CASGGRMKQGASNQPQHF
-	TRBJ1-4	-	TRBV4-3	TGCGCCAGCAGCCCGGGGACTGCAACTAATGAAAAACTGTTTTTT	CASSPGTATNEKLFF
-	TRBJ1-1	-	TRBV7-9	TGTGCCAGCAGCTTTGGGGGGAGTAGGGAAGATAAGGGGTACGGAAAAGCTTTCTTT	CASSFGGSREDKGYGKAFF
-	TRBJ1-5	-	TRBV28	TGTGCCAGTGACGGACCCGGGGGGTGGCAGCCCCAGCATTTT	CASDGPGGWQPQHF
-	TRBJ1-4	TRBD1	TRBV13	TGTGCCAGCAGCTCCCGGGACAGAAATGAAAAACTGTTTTTT	CASSSRDRNEKLFF
-	TRBJ2-1	-	TRBV11-3	TGTGCCAGCAGCGCCAGGGGAGTCGCCGGGAATGAGCAGTTCTTC	CASSARGVAGNEQFF
-	TRBJ2-3	TRBD1	TRBV11-2	TGTGCCAGCAGCTTAGCGGTTGACAGGGGAGCTAGAGATACGCAGTATTTT	CASSLAVDRGARDTQYF
-	TRBJ1-1	-	TRBV19	TGTGCCAGTAGTATCAGGGACACCAACACTGAAGCTTTCTTT	CASSIRDTNTEAFF
-	TRBJ1-2	-	TRBV7-2	TGTGCCAGCAGCTTAGTTGGGGCAGGAGCAGGGCATGGCTACACCTTC	CASSLVGAGAGHGYTF
-	TRBJ2-3	TRBD1	TRBV24-1	TGTGCCACCAGTGATCGAAGGACAGGGGGGACAGATACGCAGTATTTT	CATSDRRTGGTDTQYF
-	TRBJ2-2	TRBD2	TRBV6-4	TGTGCCAGCACCCTGGGGAGGGCCGACACCGGGGAGCTGTTTTTT	CASTLGRADTGELFF
-	TRBJ2-1	-	TRBV15	TGTGCCACCAGCAGAGATCCGGCTAGCTCGCTCAATGAGCAGTTCTTC	CATSRDPASSLNEQFF
-	TRBJ2-2	TRBD2	TRBV5-1	TGCGCCAGCAGCCGACTGGGGCTAGCGGATAGTGGTTGGGAGCTGTTTTTT	CASSRLGLADSGWELFF
-	TRBJ1-2	-	TRBV3-1/TRBV3-2	TGTGCCAGCAGCCAAGGGGCAATCTATGGCTACACCTTC	CASSQGAIYGYTF
-	TRBJ1-1	-	TRBV2	TGTGCCAGCATAATTACAAACACTGAAGCTTTCTTT	CASIITNTEAFF
many	TRBJ1-5	-	TRBV4-1	TGCGCCAGCAGCCTCGGACAGTCTGGCCAGCCCCAGCATTTT	CASSLGQSGQPQHF